The clone carrying this TCR beta chain came up many times. Its antigen is unidentified. The germline V and J ends were trimmed by 1 base and 4 bases, with 1 base remaining between them. There are 11 residues in the CDR3. The germline CDR1 and CDR2 sequences are DFQATT and SNEGSKA (reference sequence). Both TRBC1 and TRBC2 were covered by a beta constant-region primer of two equimolar oligonucleotides. A 12-nucleotide UMI and the SP2 primer were added to the cDNA 3' end by oligonucleotide ligation. TCRdb redid the calling of the UMI-ligation and nested PCR reads with MiXCR, one entry per CDR3 protein. The table has approximately 89,000 distinct CDR3 sequences, more than 6.5% seen once. From the second PCR step, alpha and beta chains were amplified apart. Cells stained for CD3, CD4, CD8, CD45RA, CD27 and viability were sorted into four CD45RA/CD27 subsets. These data come from a study of naive and memory T cell subsets.

Study-wide results and caveats: Over 95% of naive TCR sequences appeared only once after error correction, unlike memory subsets.

Sequencing was carried out using central memory CD4+ T cells from blood. The sequence was collected from a human donor in good health. The rearrangement joins TRBV20-1 to TRBJ2-2, with D unresolved. CDR3 in amino acids: CSARATGELFF. The CDR3 coding sequence is TGCAGTGCTAGAGCCACCGGGGAGCTGTTTTTT.